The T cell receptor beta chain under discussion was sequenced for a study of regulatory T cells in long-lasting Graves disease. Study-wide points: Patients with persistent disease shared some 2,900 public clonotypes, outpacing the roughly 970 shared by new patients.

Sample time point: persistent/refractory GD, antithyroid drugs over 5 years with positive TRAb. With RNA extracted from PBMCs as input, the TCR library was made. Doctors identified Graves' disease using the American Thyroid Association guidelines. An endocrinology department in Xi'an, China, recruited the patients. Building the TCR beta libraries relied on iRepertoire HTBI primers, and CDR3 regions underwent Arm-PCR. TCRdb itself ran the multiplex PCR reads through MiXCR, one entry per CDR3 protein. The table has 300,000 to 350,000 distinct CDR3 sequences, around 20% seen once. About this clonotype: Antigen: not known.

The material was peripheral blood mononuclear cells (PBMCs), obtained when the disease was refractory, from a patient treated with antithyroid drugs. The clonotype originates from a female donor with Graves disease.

The CDR3 sequence is CATSRSAGWNTEAFF. The CDR3 coding sequence is TGTGCCACCAGCAGGTCAGCAGGGTGGAACACTGAAGCTTTCTTT. This chain uses TRBV15 with TRBJ1-1, with TRBD1 as a possible D gene (5 bases). V was trimmed by 3 bases and J by 1 base, leaving 12 bases between them. Germline-derived CDR1 and CDR2 are LNHNV and YYDKDF (reference sequence). The CDR3 covers 15 residues.